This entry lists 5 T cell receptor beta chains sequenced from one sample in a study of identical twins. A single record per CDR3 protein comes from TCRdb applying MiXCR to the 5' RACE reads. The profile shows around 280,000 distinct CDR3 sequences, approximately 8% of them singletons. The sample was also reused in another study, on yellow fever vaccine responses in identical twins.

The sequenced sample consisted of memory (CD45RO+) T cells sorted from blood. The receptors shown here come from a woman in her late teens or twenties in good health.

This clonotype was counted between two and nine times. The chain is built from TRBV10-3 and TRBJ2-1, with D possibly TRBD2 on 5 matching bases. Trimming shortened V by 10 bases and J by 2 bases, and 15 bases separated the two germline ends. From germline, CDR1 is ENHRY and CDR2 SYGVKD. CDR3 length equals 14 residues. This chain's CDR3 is CATSTPEAYNEQFF. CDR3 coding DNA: TGTGCCACCTCGACCCCGGAGGCCTACAATGAGCAGTTCTTC.

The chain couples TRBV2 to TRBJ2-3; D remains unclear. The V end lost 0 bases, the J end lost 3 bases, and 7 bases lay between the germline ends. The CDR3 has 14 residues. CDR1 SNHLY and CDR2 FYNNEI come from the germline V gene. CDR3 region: CASSEALGTDTQYF. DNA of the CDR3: TGTGCCAGCAGTGAAGCCTTAGGTACAGATACGCAGTATTTT.

The CDR3 nucleotides read TGTGCCAGCAGCTTAGTGCCGTCTTCTGGAAACACCATATATTTT. Translating gives CASSLVPSSGNTIYF. V usage is TRBV7-2 and J usage is TRBJ1-3, with D hard to call. The length of the CDR3 is 15 residues. Per germline, CDR1 SGHTA and CDR2 FQGNSA. Trimming took off 1 base at V and 1 base at J, with 8 bases between the two ends.

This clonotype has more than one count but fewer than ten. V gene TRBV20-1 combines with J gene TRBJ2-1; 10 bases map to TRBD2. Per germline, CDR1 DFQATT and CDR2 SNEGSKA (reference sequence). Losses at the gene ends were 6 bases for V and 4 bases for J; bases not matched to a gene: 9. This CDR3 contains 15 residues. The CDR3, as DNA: TGCAGTGCGGGAGGGGGGACTAGCGAATACAATGAGCAGTTCTTC. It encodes CSAGGGTSEYNEQFF.

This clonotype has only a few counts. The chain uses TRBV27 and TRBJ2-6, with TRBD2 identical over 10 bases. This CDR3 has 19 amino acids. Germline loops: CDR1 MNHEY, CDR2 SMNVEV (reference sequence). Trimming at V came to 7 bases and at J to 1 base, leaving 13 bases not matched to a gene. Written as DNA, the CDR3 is TGTGCCAGCACTTCTAGCGGGAGTGTCTCTGGATCTGGGGCCAACGTCCTGACTTTC. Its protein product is CASTSSGSVSGSGANVLTF.